This T cell receptor beta chain was documented in a study of blood T cell repertoires in COVID-19. TCRdb's table, derived via immunoSEQ multiplex PCR, lists solely in-frame clones and lacks some. The data show over 300,000 clones, with roughly nine tenths seen just once and approximately 5% held by the top ten. Sample: PBMCs or T cells enriched from blood (not recorded which). This TCR came from a woman aged 25 to 39 who had recovered from COVID-19.

CDR3 amino acids: CASSHRQGGYNEQFF. In nucleotides, the CDR3 is TGTGCCAGCAGCCACCGACAGGGGGGATACAATGAGCAGTTCTTC. The rearrangement uses TRBV6-5 and TRBJ2-1, with 9 bases fitting TRBD1. Germline V gene sequence: CDR1 MNHEY, CDR2 SVGAGI. CDR3 length equals 15 residues. With V trimmed by 6 bases and J by 4 bases, 7 bases remained unmatched.